A selection of T cell receptor beta chains follows, all from one sample in a study of OX40 agonist ivuxolimab in advanced cancers. Produced via immunoSEQ multiplex PCR; TCRdb's table is partial and in-frame only. Of approximately 76,000 clones in the sample, about 90% were seen once. The source was CD4+ or CD8+ T cells sorted from blood, collected in a trial of the OX40 agonist ivuxolimab. Source of these receptors: an adult with an advanced solid tumor such as melanoma, head and neck, liver or kidney cancer. The CDR3 runs from the conserved cysteine through the conserved F or W. D genes are given only for firm matches. Rows may omit the clone size; those that give it use once, few, many or a size class.

TRBJ2-7 | - | - | TRBV6-1 | CASSDQGWGEQYF | TGTGCCAGCAGTGACCAGGGTTGGGGCGAGCAGTACTTC
TRBJ1-5 | - | - | TRBV15 | CATARGGNQPQHF | TGTGCCACGGCCCGCGGAGGCAATCAGCCCCAGCATTTT
TRBJ1-5 | - | - | TRBV28 | CASSSEARGEPQHF | TGTGCCAGCAGTTCCGAAGCCCGCGGGGAGCCCCAGCATTTT
TRBJ2-5 | - | - | TRBV11-2 | CASSPRGPETQYF | TGTGCCAGCAGCCCTCGGGGGCCAGAGACCCAGTACTTC
TRBJ1-5 | - | few | TRBV7-8 | CASSLLGQSNQPQHF | TGTGCCAGCAGCTTACTGGGGCAATCCAATCAGCCCCAGCATTTT
TRBJ2-3 | TRBD1 | - | TRBV5-1 | CASSSDRSTDTQYF | TGCGCCAGCAGCTCGGACAGGAGCACAGATACGCAGTATTTT
TRBJ2-1 | TRBD2 | - | TRBV5-1 | CASSLGLAGYNEQFF | TGCGCCAGCAGCTTAGGACTAGCGGGGTACAATGAGCAGTTCTTC
TRBJ1-5 | - | once | TRBV6-1 | CASSRTGVGQPQHF | TGTGCCAGCAGTCGGACCGGGGTGGGTCAGCCCCAGCATTTT
TRBJ1-2 | - | - | TRBV15 | CATSRDSEVRYGYTF | TGTGCCACCAGCAGAGATTCGGAGGTACGCTATGGCTACACCTTC
TRBJ1-1 | - | - | TRBV29-1 | CSVEGLSSTEAFF | TGCAGCGTTGAGGGGCTATCGTCTACTGAAGCTTTCTTT
TRBJ1-5 | TRBD1 | - | TRBV19 | CASSPPDRVGNQPQHF | TGTGCCAGTAGTCCGCCGGACAGGGTAGGCAATCAGCCCCAGCATTTT
TRBJ2-3 | TRBD1 | few | TRBV29-1 | CSVTKNLLTGTADTQYF | TGCAGCGTAACCAAAAACCTTTTAACAGGGACAGCCGATACGCAGTATTTT
TRBJ2-3 | TRBD1 | - | TRBV5-5 | CASILGGQTLTDTQYF | TGTGCCAGCATCTTAGGGGGACAGACCCTCACAGATACGCAGTATTTT
TRBJ2-4 | - | - | TRBV19 | CASWDGRPKNIQYF | TGTGCCAGCTGGGACGGACGGCCCAAAAACATTCAGTACTTC
TRBJ2-5 | - | - | TRBV28 | CASSRGDGREGGETQYF | TGTGCCAGCAGTAGGGGTGATGGCAGGGAAGGCGGGGAGACCCAGTACTTC
TRBJ2-3 | - | - | TRBV29-1 | CSVRGTSTDTQYF | TGCAGCGTGAGGGGGACTAGCACAGATACGCAGTATTTT
TRBJ2-7 | TRBD2 | - | TRBV7-8 | CASSPQAGVNYEQYF | TGTGCCAGCAGCCCACAAGCGGGAGTTAACTACGAGCAGTACTTC
TRBJ1-1 | - | medium-sized | TRBV6-1 | CASRPLDSMNTEAFF | TGTGCCAGCAGACCCCTGGACAGCATGAACACTGAAGCTTTCTTT
TRBJ1-2 | - | - | TRBV11-2 | CASSSKNRQASYGYTF | TGTGCCAGCAGCTCCAAGAATAGACAGGCGAGCTATGGCTACACCTTC
TRBJ2-3 | TRBD1 | - | TRBV9 | CASSTGGLDTQYF | TGTGCCAGCAGCACAGGGGGCCTAGATACGCAGTATTTT
TRBJ1-1 | - | - | TRBV5-1 | CASSIRDAGGTEAFF | TGCGCCAGCAGTATCCGGGACGCGGGGGGAACTGAAGCTTTCTTT
TRBJ2-1 | - | few | TRBV10-1 | CAAHNEQFF | TGCGCCGCCCACAATGAGCAGTTCTTC
TRBJ2-2 | - | once | TRBV11-2 | CASSLGGANTGELFF | TGTGCCAGCAGCTTAGGAGGGGCTAACACCGGGGAGCTGTTTTTT
TRBJ2-3 | - | - | TRBV11-1 | CASSLRAGYTDTQYF | TGTGCCAGCAGCTTAAGGGCGGGATACACAGATACGCAGTATTTT
TRBJ2-2 | - | - | TRBV7-9 | CASSLTGIGELFF | TGTGCCAGCAGCTTAACGGGAATCGGGGAGCTGTTTTTT
TRBJ1-4 | - | - | TRBV5-1 | CASSFGGSEKLFF | TGCGCCAGCAGCTTTGGAGGGAGTGAAAAACTGTTTTTT
TRBJ2-7 | - | - | TRBV7-9 | CASSLADRFGEQYF | TGTGCCAGCAGCTTAGCCGACAGGTTCGGGGAGCAGTACTTC
TRBJ1-1 | - | - | TRBV19 | CASSIYSVGRTEAFF | TGTGCCAGTAGTATCTACTCGGTAGGAAGGACTGAAGCTTTCTTT
TRBJ2-7 | TRBD1 | - | TRBV7-3 | CASSPGTGPSYEQYF | TGTGCCAGCAGCCCTGGGACAGGCCCCTCCTACGAGCAGTACTTC
TRBJ1-5 | - | - | TRBV2 | CASSEGTVTNQPQHF | TGTGCCAGCAGTGAAGGGACAGTGACCAATCAGCCCCAGCATTTT
TRBJ1-2 | - | few | TRBV27 | CASSPQGQTGYGYTF | TGTGCCAGCAGCCCCCAAGGCCAGACCGGCTATGGCTACACCTTC
TRBJ2-3 | TRBD2 | - | TRBV9 | CASSVGPSGGIDTQYF | TGTGCCAGCAGCGTAGGGCCTAGCGGGGGAATAGATACGCAGTATTTT
TRBJ1-4 | TRBD1 | - | TRBV29-1 | CSVPGQLNEKLFF | TGCAGCGTGCCGGGACAGCTGAATGAAAAACTGTTTTTT
TRBJ2-1 | TRBD2 | - | TRBV5-1 | CASSSREGSYNEQFF | TGCGCCAGCAGCTCGCGGGAGGGCTCCTACAATGAGCAGTTCTTC
TRBJ2-5 | - | once | TRBV6-5 | CASSQPPLETQYF | TGTGCCAGCAGCCAGCCTCCCTTAGAGACCCAGTACTTC
TRBJ2-2 | TRBD2 | few | TRBV5-1 | CASSSSGTSGSTGELFF | TGCGCCAGCAGCTCCTCCGGGACTAGCGGGAGCACCGGGGAGCTGTTTTTT
TRBJ1-2 | - | - | TRBV29-1 | CSVGGGGYGYTF | TGCAGCGTTGGAGGCGGGGGCTATGGCTACACCTTC
TRBJ2-1 | - | - | TRBV7-9 | CASSSFYEQFF | TGTGCCAGCAGCTCCTTCTATGAGCAGTTCTTC
TRBJ2-3 | TRBD2 | - | TRBV28 | CASSLFSGRTDTQYF | TGTGCCAGCAGTTTATTTAGCGGGAGAACAGATACGCAGTATTTT
TRBJ1-2 | - | - | TRBV28 | CASSLPSLPGYTF | TGTGCCAGCAGTTTACCGTCCCTCCCGGGCTACACCTTC
TRBJ2-2 | - | - | TRBV2 | CASSVAGANTGELFF | TGTGCCAGCAGTGTAGCCGGGGCCAACACCGGGGAGCTGTTTTTT
TRBJ2-7 | - | once | TRBV7-6 | CASSKDSLSSYEQYF | TGTGCCAGCAGCAAGGACAGTTTGTCGTCCTACGAGCAGTACTTC
TRBJ2-1 | TRBD2 | - | TRBV27 | CASSSYGTSGRDEQFF | TGTGCCAGCAGTTCCTACGGGACTAGCGGGAGGGATGAGCAGTTCTTC
TRBJ2-1 | - | - | TRBV18 | CASSPPAGKPYNEQFF | TGTGCCAGCTCACCACCGGCCGGCAAGCCCTACAATGAGCAGTTCTTC
TRBJ1-5 | - | - | TRBV19 | CASNSQRNQPQHF | TGTGCCAGTAACTCCCAGCGCAATCAGCCCCAGCATTTT
TRBJ1-1 | - | - | TRBV5-1 | CASSLQGDYTEAFF | TGCGCCAGCAGCTTGCAGGGAGACTACACTGAAGCTTTCTTT
TRBJ1-1 | - | - | TRBV5-1 | CASSPDPNTEAFF | TGCGCCAGCAGCCCGGACCCTAACACTGAAGCTTTCTTT
TRBJ2-7 | TRBD2 | - | TRBV6-6 | CASSYKVTSAGYEQYF | TGTGCCAGCAGTTACAAGGTGACTAGCGCCGGTTACGAGCAGTACTTC
TRBJ2-7 | - | - | TRBV12-5 | CASASLRGASYEQYF | TGTGCTAGTGCCTCTCTCCGAGGGGCCTCCTACGAGCAGTACTTC